Below are 23 T cell receptor beta chains sequenced from a single sample in a study of T cells in Graves' hyperthyroidism and ophthalmopathy. RNA transcripts served as the template for amplifying TCR beta CDR3 regions. The primer set for the first-round RT-PCR of the TCR CDR3 was HTBI. One entry per CDR3 protein results from TCRdb running MiXCR on the multiplex PCR reads. The data show approximately 370,000 distinct CDR3 sequences, with 14% to 15% seen just once and 32% held by the top ten. Sample: blood. The receptors come from a woman aged 25 to 45 with Graves' hyperthyroidism.

This clonotype came up many times. The J gene is TRBJ2-7, the V gene TRBV7-8; perhaps TRBD1 as D (6 bases). The CDR3 extends over 15 amino acids. V lost 2 bases and J lost 6, with 17 bases in between. Germline assignment: CDR1 SGHVS and CDR2 FQNEAQ. CDR3 DNA sequence: TGTGCCAGCAGCTTATTGCTAAGCGCGACAGGCGAGCAGTACTTC. This translates into CASSLLLSATGEQYF.

This clonotype appeared many times. The chain recombines TRBV11-2 with TRBJ2-5; weak D call: TRBD1 (5 bases). This CDR3 region has 13 residues. Germline lookup yields CDR1 SGHAT and CDR2 FQNNGV. The V gene lost 1 base and the J gene lost 10 bases, with 13 bases spanning the gap. CDR3 sequence: CASSLAAGQGQYF. CDR3 DNA: TGTGCCAGCAGCTTAGCTGCAGGACAAGGCCAGTACTTC.

This chain links TRBV29-1 with TRBJ1-2, with a weak D call TRBD1 (5 bases). V lost 6 bases to trimming and J lost 3 bases, with 20 bases between them. The germline V gene has CDR1 SQVTM and CDR2 ANQGSEA. This CDR3 contains 15 residues. CDR3 in DNA: TGCAGCGTCGACGTGGGCGGTGAGGGGTACTATGGCTACACCTTC. Protein sequence: CSVDVGGEGYYGYTF.

This clonotype showed up many times. The chain carries TRBV29-1 and TRBJ2-7; 9 bases map to TRBD1. Germline V gives CDR1 SQVTM, CDR2 ANQGSEA. CDR3 length: 16 residues. V lost 1 base to trimming and J lost 2 bases; unmatched junction nucleotides: 9. The CDR3 sequence: CSVEGARDRAPYEQYF. Written as DNA, the CDR3 is TGCAGCGTTGAAGGCGCAAGGGACAGGGCTCCCTACGAGCAGTACTTC.

This clonotype was recorded a few times. This chain joins TRBV13 and TRBJ2-1; 7 nucleotides align to TRBD1. Germline V gives CDR1 PRHDT, CDR2 FYEKMQ (reference sequence). The ends lost 4 bases at V and 4 bases at J; junction bases unmatched: 7. The CDR3 is made up of 15 amino acids. As DNA, the CDR3 is TGTGCCAGCAGCTCGCGACAGGGTTATTACAATGAGCAGTTCTTC. The encoded protein is CASSSRQGYYNEQFF.

This clonotype was detected many times. V usage is TRBV18 and J usage is TRBJ2-2, with D possibly TRBD1 on 6 matching bases. Germline V gene lookup returns CDR1 KGHSH and CDR2 LQKENI. CDR3 length: 14 residues. Trimming took 3 bases from V and 3 from J, leaving 8 bases between them. The CDR3 DNA reads as TGTGCCAGCTCACCTAACAGGGACACCGGGGAGCTGTTTTTT. This translates into CASSPNRDTGELFF.

This clonotype occurred many times. The chain carries TRBV6-1 and TRBJ2-3; D tentatively reads TRBD1 or TRBD2 (7 bases each). With 8 bases removed from V and 4 bases from J, the gap between germline ends came to 19 bases. Germline V gives CDR1 MNHNS, CDR2 SASEGT. The CDR3 totals 15 residues. The CDR3, as DNA: TGTGCCAGCGCAGGGGGGGGTTTAGGCGCAGATACGCAGTATTTT. Translating gives CASAGGGLGADTQYF.

This clonotype was detected ten times or more. V and J are TRBV11-3 and TRBJ2-3; 10 bases line up with TRBD2. Looked up from germline, CDR1 is SGHNT and CDR2 is YENEEA. The CDR3 runs 16 residues. The V gene end was trimmed by 4 bases and the J gene end by 1 base; junction bases not matched to a gene: 5. The CDR3 DNA sequence: TGTGCCAGCAGCTATCGAGGGACTAGCGGCACAGATACGCAGTATTTT. It translates to CASSYRGTSGTDTQYF.

This sequence joins TRBV7-9 and TRBJ2-7, with TRBD2 identical over 8 bases. The CDR3 spans 14 residues. Germline CDR1 is SEHNR and CDR2 is FQNEAQ (reference sequence). J lost 4 bases, V lost 1 base, and 3 bases had no gene match. CDR3 bases: TGTGCCAGCAGCTTAGACCAGCGGGGGTACGAGCAGTACTTC. Translation gives CASSLDQRGYEQYF.

This clonotype came up a few times. In DNA form, the CDR3 reads TGCAGCGTTGAAGAGGGGAGGGGACGGAGCTATGGCTACACCTTC. Protein sequence: CSVEEGRGRSYGYTF. The J gene is TRBJ1-2, the V gene TRBV29-1; D possibly corresponds to TRBD1 (5 bases). V was cut by 0 bases and J by 4 bases, with 15 bases left in between. The CDR3 is 15 residues long. Germline V gives CDR1 SQVTM, CDR2 ANQGSEA.

This clonotype was recorded at least ten times. The chain recombines TRBV2 with TRBJ2-1; D gene ambiguous. Germline V lookup: CDR1 SNHLY, CDR2 FYNNEI. V shed 1 base and J shed 9 bases, with 10 bases lying between them. CDR3 length: 13 residues. CDR3 protein: CASSEERVGEQFF. CDR3 in DNA: TGTGCCAGCAGTGAAGAACGGGTAGGTGAGCAGTTCTTC.

There are many counts of this clonotype. The rearrangement joins TRBV2 to TRBJ2-2, with D unresolved. Trimming pared 6 bases from V and 4 bases from J, leaving 3 bases between. The CDR3 totals 11 residues. Germline values: CDR1 SNHLY, CDR2 FYNNEI. This CDR3 is CASRGTGELFF. DNA of the CDR3: TGTGCCAGCAGGGGCACCGGGGAGCTGTTTTTT.

The chain joins TRBV7-9 to TRBJ2-7, with TRBD1 identical over 11 bases. Looked up from germline, CDR1 is SEHNR and CDR2 is FQNEAQ (reference sequence). J was trimmed by 2 bases and V by 5 bases; bases with no gene match: 5. The CDR3 contains 15 residues. The DNA for the CDR3 is TGTGCCAGCAGCCCAGGGACAGGGGGGACCTACGAGCAGTACTTC. Amino acids: CASSPGTGGTYEQYF. Full variable domain (outside the CDR3, taken from reference TRBV7-9 and TRBJ2-7): DTGVSQNPRHKITKRGQNVTFRCDPISEHNRLYWYRQTLGQGPEFLTYFQNEAQLEKSRLLSDRFSAERPKGSFSTLEIQRTEQGDSAMYLCASSPGTGGTYEQYFGPGTRLTVT.

CDR3 residues: CASSDVSGRGNEQFF. The CDR3 coding sequence is TGTGCCAGCAGTGACGTCAGCGGGAGAGGTAATGAGCAGTTCTTC. V is TRBV6-1 and J is TRBJ2-1; 8 bases align to TRBD2. Germline CDR1 and CDR2: MNHNS and SASEGT. V dropped 3 bases and J dropped 7; count of bases not matched to a gene: 8. The CDR3 covers 15 residues.

This clonotype was counted at least ten times. This chain connects TRBV9 to TRBJ1-1, with TRBD1 matching over 7 bases. V dropped 0 bases and J dropped 1; count of bases not matched to a gene: 6. Germline V gene data show CDR1 as SGDLS and CDR2 as YYNGEE. The CDR3 length is 16 residues. The CDR3 is CASSVAGDRANTEAFF. The CDR3 nucleotides read TGTGCCAGCAGCGTAGCGGGTGACAGGGCGAACACTGAAGCTTTCTTT.

This clonotype was seen a handful of times. The chain recombines TRBV28 with TRBJ1-5; tentatively, D is TRBD1 (6 bases). CDR1 and CDR2 (germline): MDHEN, SYDVKM. The CDR3 consists of 16 residues. The ends were cut back, 5 bases at V and 1 base at J, with 15 bases in the middle. The CDR3 loop is CASSRSRGASNQPQHF. DNA of the CDR3: TGTGCCAGCAGTCGTTCCAGGGGCGCGAGCAATCAGCCCCAGCATTTT.

The V gene is TRBV20-1, the J gene TRBJ2-1; TRBD2 agrees at 8 bases. The J call is uncertain, as TRBJ2-7 better fits the DNA end. CDR3 size: 15 residues. Germline CDR1 reads DFQATT; CDR2 reads SNEGSKA (reference sequence). CDR3 nucleotide sequence: TGCAGTGCCCCCCCAGCGGGAGCCTCCTACAATGAGCAGTACTTC. Protein: CSAPPAGASYNEQYF.

This chain links TRBV30 with TRBJ1-2; 8 bases map to TRBD1. Germline loops: CDR1 GTSNPN, CDR2 SVGIG (reference sequence). This CDR3 spans 14 amino acids. V dropped 2 bases and J dropped 7; count of bases not matched to a gene: 9. For the CDR3, the DNA is TGTGCCTGGAGTTTAAGACAGGGGCTAGGTGGCTACACCTTC. Its translation is CAWSLRQGLGGYTF.

This clonotype was found a few times. V is TRBV6-5 and J is TRBJ2-1; tentatively, D is TRBD2 (5 bases). Germline assignment: CDR1 MNHEY and CDR2 SVGAGI. CDR3 size: 12 residues. V was trimmed by 2 bases and J by 8 bases, leaving 7 bases between them. The CDR3 coding sequence is TGTGCCAGCAGTTACGTCGGGGATGAGCAGTTCTTC. It translates to CASSYVGDEQFF.

Regarding this clonotype: Its ends do not fully match the called genes, so a read error is possible. V and J are TRBV7-9 and TRBJ2-7, with D unresolved. This CDR3 has 15 amino acids. From germline, CDR1 is SEHNR and CDR2 FQNEAQ (reference sequence). The CDR3 reads CAGSLFTTNSYEQYF. The CDR3 nucleotides are TGTGCCGGCAGCCTCTTCACGACAAATTCCTACGAGCAGTACTTC.

In this sample, this clonotype turned up many times. The chain links TRBV28 to TRBJ2-7; 9 nucleotides match TRBD2. Germline assignment: CDR1 MDHEN and CDR2 SYDVKM. The CDR3 is 16 amino acids. V lost 3 bases, J lost 0 bases, and 6 bases stayed unmatched. CDR3 coding DNA: TGTGCCAGCAGTTTCGGCGGACTAGCGCGCTCCTACGAGCAGTACTTC. This translates into CASSFGGLARSYEQYF.

The chain employs TRBV9 and TRBJ2-2; 10 bases line up with TRBD2. With V trimmed by 2 bases and J by 6 bases, 13 bases remained unmatched. The CDR3 loop spans 18 amino acids. The germline V gene has CDR1 SGDLS and CDR2 YYNGEE. In DNA form, the CDR3 reads TGTGCCAGCAGCGTTTGGGCTAGCGGGGGCCAGGAAGCCGGGGAGCTGTTTTTT. This translates into CASSVWASGGQEAGELFF.

At least ten counts were recorded for this clonotype. CDR3 DNA: TGTGCCAGCAGCTTAGTGGTAGCGGGAGAGTCTTGGGAGACCCAGTACTTC. This sequence encodes CASSLVVAGESWETQYF. V and J are TRBV7-8 and TRBJ2-5; 9 bases map to TRBD2. The germline V gene has CDR1 SGHVS and CDR2 FQNEAQ. CDR3 size: 17 residues. Unmatched junction bases numbered 11, after V lost 1 base and J lost 5 bases.